Presented here are 3 T cell receptor beta chains from one specimen sequenced in a study of Graves' ophthalmopathy and Graves' hyperthyroidism. As the template, RNA transcripts were used to amplify TCR beta CDR3 regions. First-round RT-PCR with HTBI primers preceded a second-round multiplex PCR. A single record per CDR3 protein comes from TCRdb applying MiXCR to the multiplex PCR reads. The sample has a few hundred thousand distinct CDR3 sequences, around a fifth seen once; the top ten hold more than 2.5%. The sample consisted of peripheral blood. The receptors derive from a woman younger than 35 with stable Graves' hyperthyroidism.

This clonotype was seen at least ten times. This sequence joins TRBV25-1 and TRBJ2-7, with TRBD1 as a possible D gene (6 bases). V lost 4 bases and J lost 1, with 17 bases in between. The CDR3 length is 16 residues. Germline CDR1 reads MGHDK; CDR2 reads SYGVNS. DNA of the CDR3: TGTGCCAGCAGTGGGACGGTTGGGGACAAGTCCTACGAGCAGTACTTC. This codes for CASSGTVGDKSYEQYF.

The table lists this clonotype with many counts. The CDR3 coding sequence is TGTGCCAGCAGTTTAGGCGATAGCACAGGCCGGTCGGGCTACACCTTC. This translates into CASSLGDSTGRSGYTF. The chain uses TRBV28 and TRBJ1-2, with TRBD1 as a possible D gene (5 bases). Germline V gene sequence: CDR1 MDHEN, CDR2 SYDVKM. The CDR3 sequence is 16 residues long. V lost 2 bases, J lost 8 bases, and 21 bases lay in between.

The gene calls are TRBV13 and TRBJ2-7, with no clear D. Germline CDR1 and CDR2: PRHDT and FYEKMQ (reference sequence). This CDR3 comprises 15 residues. V was clipped by 5 bases and J by 5 bases, with 19 bases between them. Here the CDR3 reads CASSARTHGDHEQYF. The CDR3 nucleotides are TGTGCCAGCAGCGCCCGGACCCACGGCGACCACGAGCAGTACTTC.